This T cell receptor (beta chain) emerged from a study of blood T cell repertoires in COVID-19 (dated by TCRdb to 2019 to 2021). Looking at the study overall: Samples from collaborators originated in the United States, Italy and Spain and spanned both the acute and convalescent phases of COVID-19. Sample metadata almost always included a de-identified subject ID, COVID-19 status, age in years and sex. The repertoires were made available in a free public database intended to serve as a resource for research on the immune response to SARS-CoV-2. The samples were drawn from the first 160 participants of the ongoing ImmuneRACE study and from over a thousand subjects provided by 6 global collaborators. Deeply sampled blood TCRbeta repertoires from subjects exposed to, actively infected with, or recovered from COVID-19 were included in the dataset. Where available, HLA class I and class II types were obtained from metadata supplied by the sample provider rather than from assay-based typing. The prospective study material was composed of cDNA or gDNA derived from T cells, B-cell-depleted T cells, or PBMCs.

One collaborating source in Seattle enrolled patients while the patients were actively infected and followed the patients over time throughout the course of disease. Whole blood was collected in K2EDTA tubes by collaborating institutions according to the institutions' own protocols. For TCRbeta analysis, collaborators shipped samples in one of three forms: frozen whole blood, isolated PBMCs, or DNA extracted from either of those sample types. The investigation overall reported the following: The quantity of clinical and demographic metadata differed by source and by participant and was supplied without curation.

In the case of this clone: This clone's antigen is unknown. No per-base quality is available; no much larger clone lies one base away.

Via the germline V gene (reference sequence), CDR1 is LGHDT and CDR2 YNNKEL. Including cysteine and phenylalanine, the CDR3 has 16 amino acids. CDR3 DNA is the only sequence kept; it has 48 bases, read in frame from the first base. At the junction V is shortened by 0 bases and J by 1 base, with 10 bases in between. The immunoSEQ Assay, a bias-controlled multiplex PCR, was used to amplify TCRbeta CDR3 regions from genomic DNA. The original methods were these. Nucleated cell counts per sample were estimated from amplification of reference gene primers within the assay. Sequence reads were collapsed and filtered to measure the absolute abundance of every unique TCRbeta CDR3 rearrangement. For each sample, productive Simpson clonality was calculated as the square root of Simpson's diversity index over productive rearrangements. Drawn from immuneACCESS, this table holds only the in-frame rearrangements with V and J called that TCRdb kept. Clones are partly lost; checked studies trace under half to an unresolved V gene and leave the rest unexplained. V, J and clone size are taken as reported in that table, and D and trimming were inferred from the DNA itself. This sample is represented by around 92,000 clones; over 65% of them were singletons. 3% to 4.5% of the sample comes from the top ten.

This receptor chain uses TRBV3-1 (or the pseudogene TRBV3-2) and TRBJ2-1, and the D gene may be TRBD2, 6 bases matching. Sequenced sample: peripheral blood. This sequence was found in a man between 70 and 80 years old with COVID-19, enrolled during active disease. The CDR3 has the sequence CASSQELRESYNEQFF. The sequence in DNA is TGTGCCAGCAGCCAAGAATTACGGGAGTCCTACAATGAGCAGTTCTTC.